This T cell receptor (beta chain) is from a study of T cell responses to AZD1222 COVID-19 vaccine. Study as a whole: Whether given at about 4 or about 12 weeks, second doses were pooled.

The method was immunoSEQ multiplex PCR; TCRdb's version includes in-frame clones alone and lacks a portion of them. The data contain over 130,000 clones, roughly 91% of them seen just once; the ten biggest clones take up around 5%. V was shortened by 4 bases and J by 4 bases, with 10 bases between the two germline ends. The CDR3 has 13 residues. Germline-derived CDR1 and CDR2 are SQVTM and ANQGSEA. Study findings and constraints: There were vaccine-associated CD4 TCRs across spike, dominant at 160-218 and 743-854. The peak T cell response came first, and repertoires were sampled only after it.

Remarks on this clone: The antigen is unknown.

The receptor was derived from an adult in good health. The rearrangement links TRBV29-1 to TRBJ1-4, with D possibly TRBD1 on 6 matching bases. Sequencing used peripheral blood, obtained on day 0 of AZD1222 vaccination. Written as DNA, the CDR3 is TGCAGCGTTGGACAGGTGAATAATGAAAAACTGTTTTTT. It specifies CSVGQVNNEKLFF.